This T cell receptor (beta chain) originates from a study of cytomegalovirus exposure and HLA in healthy donors. Both 60 Vbeta primers and 13 Jbeta primers went into the PCR. The table came from immunoSEQ multiplex PCR; TCRdb's copy has only in-frame clones and leaves some out. The sample includes 200,000 or so clones, roughly three quarters of them seen just once. The length of the CDR3 is 18 residues. V shed 4 bases, J shed 4 bases, and the junction held 15 bases outside the gene matches. The germline V gene encodes CDR1 LNHDA and CDR2 SQIVND (reference sequence). Sample: PBMCs. The receptor was derived from a man between 45 and 60 years old in good health and CMV-seronegative. The chain uses TRBV19 and TRBJ1-4, with 7 bases that match TRBD1. This CDR3 reads CASSTDRAAVEDNEKLFF. CDR3 bases: TGTGCCAGTAGTACCGACAGGGCCGCAGTAGAAGATAATGAAAAACTGTTTTTT.